The rows below give T cell receptor beta chains drawn from one sample of a study of T cells in Graves' hyperthyroidism and ophthalmopathy. TCRdb ran MiXCR on the multiplex PCR reads and lists one entry per CDR3 protein. This table has 660,000 or so distinct CDR3 sequences, roughly 20% appearing once. Sequenced material: blood. Receptors originate from a man aged 25 to 40 with Graves' ophthalmopathy. Both conserved end residues are part of each CDR3. D genes are given only for firm matches. Size tells how often a clone was seen (once, few, many) or the class of an expanded clone, and some rows leave it out.

d_call j_call clone_size v_call cdr3_aa cdr3_nt
TRBD2 TRBJ2-7 many TRBV2 CASSGETIQAGGSYEQYF TGTGCCAGCAGTGGAGAGACTATACAAGCGGGGGGCTCCTACGAGCAGTACTTC
. TRBJ2-2 many TRBV27 CASFPLGGRHTGELFF TGTGCCAGCTTCCCCTTAGGTGGGCGGCACACCGGGGAGCTGTTTTTT
. TRBJ2-3 few TRBV19 CASSFPQYF TGTGCCAGTAGCTTCCCGCAGTATTTT
TRBD2 TRBJ2-1 . TRBV15 CATSPSAGLVYNEQFF TGTGCCACCAGCCCGTCCGCCGGACTAGTATACAATGAGCAGTTCTTC
. TRBJ1-1 few TRBV11-2 CASSLESGGSAEAFF TGTGCCAGCAGCTTAGAAAGTGGGGGAAGCGCTGAAGCTTTCTTT
TRBD2 TRBJ2-7 few TRBV12-3/TRBV12-4 CASSKRTGREVASEQYF TGTGCCAGCAGTAAGAGGACGGGGAGGGAAGTGGCCTCCGAGCAGTACTTC
TRBD1 TRBJ1-6 . TRBV7-6 CASSPGTGGFSPLHF TGTGCCAGCAGCCCTGGGACAGGGGGTTTCTCACCCCTCCACTTT
TRBD1 TRBJ1-6 few TRBV20-1 CSAGDSDSSYNSPLHF TGCAGTGCTGGGGACAGCGACAGCTCCTATAATTCACCCCTCCACTTT
TRBD1 TRBJ1-2 few TRBV7-6 CASSSGTGAYGYTF TGTGCCAGCAGCTCCGGGACAGGGGCATATGGCTACACCTTC
TRBD2 TRBJ2-1 few TRBV27 CASSLAAGDKQFF TGTGCCAGCAGTTTAGCGGCGGGAGACAAGCAGTTCTTC